The 23 T cell receptor beta chains below were found in one sample sequenced in a study of CD8+ T cells in alopecia areata. Sequencing used cDNA as its template, made by extracting RNA and reverse transcribing it. TCRdb keeps only in-frame clones here, not all; method: immunoSEQ multiplex PCR. Of about 30,000 clones listed, 62% are singletons. Material: NKG2D-high CD8+ T cells sorted from blood. The receptors come from a human donor with alopecia areata.

There are a few counts of this clone. This sequence joins TRBV7-9 and TRBJ1-1; 7 bases line up with TRBD1. The CDR3 extends over 15 amino acids. The V gene's germline CDR1 is SEHNR and CDR2 FQNEAQ (reference sequence). Losses at the gene ends were 5 bases for V and 4 bases for J; bases not matched to a gene: 10. The CDR3 DNA reads TGTGCCAGCAGCCAGGGGGGCCGGGGAGGCACTGAAGCTTTCTTT. Translating it yields CASSQGGRGGTEAFF.

This rearrangement joins TRBV19 to TRBJ2-7; the match to TRBD1 covers 8 bases. This CDR3 has 16 amino acids. Germline CDR1 reads LNHDA; CDR2 reads SQIVND (reference sequence). Losses at the gene ends were 1 base for V and 2 bases for J; bases not matched to a gene: 7. This CDR3 is CASSIGTGTGPYEQYF. The CDR3 bases are TGTGCCAGTAGTATAGGGACCGGGACAGGACCCTACGAGCAGTACTTC. Full variable domain (remainder filled in from reference TRBV19 and TRBJ2-7): DGGITQSPKYLFRKEGQNVTLSCEQNLNHDAMYWYRQDPGQGLRLIYYSQIVNDFQKGDIAEGYSVSREKKESFPLTVTSAQKNPTAFYLCASSIGTGTGPYEQYFGPGTRLTVT.

The chain employs TRBV4-3 and TRBJ2-1; 13 positions agree with TRBD2. The CDR3 covers 17 residues. The ends lost 4 bases at V and 1 base at J; junction bases unmatched: 4. Germline CDR1 LGHNA, CDR2 YSLEER. CDR3 DNA: TGCGCCAGCAGCCCGGGGACTAGCGGGGAGTCCTACAATGAGCAGTTCTTC. The encoded protein is CASSPGTSGESYNEQFF.

CDR3 in DNA: TGCGCCAGCAGTCGAGGGTTGGAGACCCAGTACTTC. Translated: CASSRGLETQYF. This chain uses TRBV10-2 with TRBJ2-5, with a weak D call TRBD2 (5 bases). Per germline, CDR1 WSHSY and CDR2 SAAADI. The CDR3 is made up of 12 amino acids. V dropped 5 bases and J dropped 5 bases, with 9 bases sitting between them.

The genes are TRBV6-5 and TRBJ2-7; tentative D call: TRBD1 (6 bases). The germline gives CDR1 MNHEY, CDR2 SVGAGI. V shed 8 bases and J shed 1 base, with 12 bases lying between them. The length of the CDR3 is 13 residues. The CDR3 sequence: CASGAGESYEQYF. In nucleotides, the CDR3 is TGTGCCAGCGGAGCAGGGGAGTCCTACGAGCAGTACTTC.

This clone has only one observation. A read error may produce the germline difference seen at one junction end. The rearrangement uses TRBV30 and TRBJ2-1; D gene unclear. This CDR3 is built from 12 residues. Germline assignment: CDR1 GTSNPN and CDR2 SVGIG (reference sequence). The CDR3 nucleotides read TGTGCCTGGAGTGTATTAAACAATGGGCAGTTCTTC. Encoded protein: CAWSVLNNGQFF.

V gene TRBV4-3 combines with J gene TRBJ2-4; no firm D call. The CDR3 covers 15 residues. The germline V gene has CDR1 LGHNA and CDR2 YSLEER. V lost 1 base, J lost 7 bases, and 14 bases lay in between. CDR3 in DNA: TGCGCCAGCAGCCAAGCTCCCCGGTATAGTAACATTCAGTACTTC. This sequence encodes CASSQAPRYSNIQYF.

A few counts support this clone. This sequence joins TRBV30 and TRBJ2-5; TRBD1 might be the D (6 bases). Germline CDR1 is GTSNPN and CDR2 is SVGIG (reference sequence). Trimming took 2 bases from V and 2 from J, leaving 12 bases between them. The CDR3 has 14 residues. The CDR3 region has the DNA TGTGCCTGGAGTTCGACAGGTCTTCAAGAGACCCAGTACTTC. It is translated as CAWSSTGLQETQYF.

This clone was seen once. The gene calls are TRBV28 and TRBJ2-7; D unclear. This CDR3 contains 13 residues. Germline-derived CDR1 and CDR2 are MDHEN and SYDVKM. The V and J ends lost 2 bases and 0 bases respectively, with 5 bases between them. The CDR3 sequence is CASSLRISYEQYF. DNA of the CDR3: TGTGCCAGCAGTTTACGCATCTCCTACGAGCAGTACTTC.

CDR3 loop: CSVEDLGNTEAFF. The CDR3 DNA follows: TGCAGCGTTGAAGATCTTGGGAACACTGAAGCTTTCTTT. The rearrangement links TRBV29-1 to TRBJ1-1; D is ambiguous. The V gene lost 0 bases and the J gene lost 1 base, with 6 bases spanning the gap. The CDR3 consists of 13 residues. Germline V gene sequence: CDR1 SQVTM, CDR2 ANQGSEA. Full variable domain (missing parts from reference TRBV29-1 and TRBJ1-1): SAVISQKPSRDICQRGTSLTIQCQVDSQVTMMFWYRQQPGQSLTLIATANQGSEATYESGFVIDKFPISRPNLTFSTLTVSNMSPEDSSIYLCSVEDLGNTEAFFGQGTRLTVV.

This clone was recorded once. V is TRBV30 and J is TRBJ2-4; the D is unclear. Trimming took 1 base from V and 0 from J, leaving 7 bases between them. Germline CDR1 and CDR2: GTSNPN and SVGIG (reference sequence). This CDR3 has 14 residues. DNA of the CDR3: TGTGCCTGGAGTGACACCTTAGCCAAAAACATTCAGTACTTC. The encoded protein is CAWSDTLAKNIQYF.

The chain carries TRBV19 and TRBJ2-3; 12 positions match TRBD2. V was pared by 8 bases and J by 6 bases, with 21 bases of the junction left unmatched. The CDR3 sequence is 19 residues long. Germline-derived CDR1 and CDR2 are LNHDA and SQIVND (reference sequence). The CDR3 loop is CASFICPLAGGPYLDTQYF. The CDR3 nucleotides are TGTGCCAGTTTCATCTGTCCCCTAGCGGGGGGGCCGTACTTGGATACGCAGTATTTT.

CDR3 protein: CASSAASSPSLEQFF. The CDR3 nucleotides are TGTGCCAGCAGCGCGGCGAGTTCCCCGTCCCTTGAGCAGTTCTTC. The V and J genes are TRBV9 and TRBJ2-1; the D is unclear. The germline V gene encodes CDR1 SGDLS and CDR2 YYNGEE. The length of the CDR3 is 15 residues. V was pared by 3 bases and J by 9 bases, with 19 bases between.

J is TRBJ1-5 and V is TRBV29-1; D possibly corresponds to TRBD1 (6 bases). The CDR3 contains 12 residues. Trimming took 7 bases from V and 5 from J, leaving 12 bases between them. Germline CDR1 and CDR2: SQVTM and ANQGSEA. CDR3 in amino acids: CSAQTGYQPQHF. CDR3 DNA: TGCAGCGCTCAGACAGGATATCAGCCCCAGCATTTT.

The CDR3 reads CASSLGLAGVNYNEQFF. In nucleotides, the CDR3 is TGCGCCAGCAGCTTAGGACTAGCGGGGGTAAACTACAATGAGCAGTTCTTC. The V call is TRBV5-1, the J call TRBJ2-1; 13 nucleotides match TRBD2. The CDR3 covers 17 residues. CDR1 is SGHRS and CDR2 is YFSETQ in the germline V gene. V was clipped by 2 bases and J by 3 bases; unmatched bases: 5. Filled out from reference TRBV5-1 and TRBJ2-1, the complete variable domain reads KAGVTQTPRYLIKTRGQQVTLSCSPISGHRSVSWYQQTPGQGLQFLFEYFSETQRNKGNFPGRFSGRQFSNSRSEMNVSTLELGDSALYLCASSLGLAGVNYNEQFFGPGTRLTVL.

This chain links TRBV6-5 with TRBJ2-2, with 11 bases lining up with TRBD1. CDR1 is MNHEY, CDR2 SVGAGI, per germline. J lost 9 bases, V lost 10 bases, and 7 bases had no gene match. The length of the CDR3 is 13 residues. CDR3 protein: CATTGTGGRELFF. CDR3 nucleotide sequence: TGTGCCACAACTGGGACAGGGGGGAGGGAGCTGTTTTTT.

The rearrangement joins TRBV9 to TRBJ1-2, with D perhaps TRBD1 (6 bases). This CDR3 has 17 amino acids. Germline V gene sequence: CDR1 SGDLS, CDR2 YYNGEE. Trimming stripped 4 bases from V and 2 bases from J, with 21 bases between. For the CDR3, the DNA is TGTGCCAGCAGCCCACAGGGATACGAGAGAATCAACTATGGCTACACCTTC. Amino acids: CASSPQGYERINYGYTF.

The chain combines TRBV7-2 with TRBJ2-7, with TRBD2 matching 9 bases. Germline CDR1 SGHTA, CDR2 FQGNSA. This CDR3 region has 16 residues. J gave up 3 bases and V 6 bases, and 12 bases lay outside the gene matches. DNA of the CDR3: TGTGCCAGCAGGCCAGAATTTGGGACTAGCCTCTACGAGCAGTACTTC. Amino acid sequence: CASRPEFGTSLYEQYF.

The chain recombines TRBV27 with TRBJ2-5; D is undetermined. Germline V gene lookup returns CDR1 MNHEY and CDR2 SMNVEV (reference sequence). Trimming shortened V by 1 base and J by 12 bases, and 15 bases separated the two germline ends. This CDR3 has 13 amino acids. CDR3 protein: CASSLFRPPPEYF. CDR3 coding DNA: TGTGCCAGCAGTTTATTTCGGCCTCCACCGGAGTACTTC.

J is TRBJ2-5 and V is TRBV4-2, with 12 bases matching TRBD2. This CDR3 contains 18 residues. In germline, CDR1 is LGHNA, CDR2 YNFKEQ. V trimming: 3 bases; J trimming: 1 base; junction bases outside the gene matches: 9. The CDR3 spells CASSQSLGTSGFQETQYF. CDR3 in DNA: TGTGCCAGCAGCCAGTCTCTCGGGACTAGCGGGTTCCAAGAGACCCAGTACTTC.

V gene TRBV4-1 combines with J gene TRBJ2-1, with D possibly being TRBD2 (6 bases). CDR3 size: 13 residues. CDR1 is MGHRA, CDR2 YSYEKL, per germline. The V gene lost 0 bases and the J gene lost 15 bases, with 15 bases spanning the gap. CDR3 nucleotide sequence: TGCGCCAGCAGCCAAGATTTGGTGGGAGGAAGGTTCTTC. Translated: CASSQDLVGGRFF.

The CDR3 here is CASSTLQGDFDEQYF. The CDR3 DNA is TGTGCCAGCAGCACGCTACAGGGGGACTTCGACGAGCAGTACTTC. This chain uses TRBV7-2 with TRBJ2-7, with 8 bases matching TRBD1. The CDR3 is made up of 15 amino acids. With V trimmed by 5 bases and J by 5 bases, 11 bases remained unmatched. Looked up from germline, CDR1 is SGHTA and CDR2 is FQGNSA.

The V and J genes are TRBV29-1 and TRBJ1-2, with 8 bases identical to TRBD1. V shed 5 bases and J 5 bases; nucleotides not matched to a gene: 4. CDR1 SQVTM and CDR2 ANQGSEA come from the germline V gene. This CDR3 is 12 amino acids long. CDR3 loop: CSVTGTGYGYTF. The CDR3 bases are TGCAGCGTTACCGGGACAGGATATGGCTACACCTTC.